The 18 T cell receptor beta chains presented below share a single source sample, sequenced in a study of PD-L1 blockade in urothelial cancer. Produced via immunoSEQ multiplex PCR; TCRdb's table is partial and in-frame only. The sample records tens of thousands of clones, about nine tenths being singletons. Specified time point: peripheral blood 6 weeks after treatment start. The specimen comprised PBMCs, sampled around atezolizumab (anti-PD-L1) treatment. The source is a man aged 55 to 70 with urothelial cancer.

This clone has more than one count but fewer than ten. J is TRBJ2-1 and V is TRBV9; 11 bases map to TRBD2. The V gene's germline CDR1 is SGDLS and CDR2 YYNGEE. Trimming took 2 bases from V and 6 from J; bases not matched to a gene: 13. The CDR3 has 18 residues. This chain's CDR3 is CASSVRILTSGRFNEQFF. The CDR3 coding sequence is TGTGCCAGCAGCGTGAGAATCCTAACTAGCGGGAGATTCAATGAGCAGTTCTTC.

This sequence joins TRBV5-5 and TRBJ2-7, with 7 bases that match TRBD2. J lost 0 bases, V lost 2 bases, and 20 bases had no gene match. CDR1 SGHKS and CDR2 YYEKEE come from the germline V gene (reference sequence). The CDR3 sequence is 20 residues long. Here the CDR3 reads CASSLPVAGRLGRSSYEQYF. The CDR3 region has the DNA TGTGCCAGCAGCTTACCGGTAGCGGGTAGGTTGGGGCGCAGCTCCTACGAGCAGTACTTC.

The V gene is TRBV15, the J gene TRBJ2-1; weak D call: TRBD1 (9 bases). V lost 0 bases and J lost 7, with 22 bases in between. The CDR3 runs to 18 residues. Per germline, CDR1 LNHNV and CDR2 YYDKDF (reference sequence). CDR3 in amino acids: CATSREPGQGGRRNEQFF. The CDR3 DNA reads TGTGCCACCAGCAGAGAACCGGGACAGGGCGGGAGGAGGAATGAGCAGTTCTTC. The full variable domain, its missing parts supplied by reference TRBV15 and TRBJ2-1, is DAMVIQNPRYQVTQFGKPVTLSCSQTLNHNVMYWYQQKSSQAPKLLFHYYDKDFNNEADTPDNFQSRRPNTSFCFLDIRSPGLGDTAMYLCATSREPGQGGRRNEQFFGPGTRLTVL.

This clone was counted between two and nine times. The V call is TRBV30, the J call TRBJ1-2, with 7 bases that match TRBD1. V shed 5 bases and J 4 bases; nucleotides not matched to a gene: 10. CDR1 and CDR2 from the germline V gene are GTSNPN and SVGIG (reference sequence). CDR3 length: 14 amino acids. The CDR3 coding sequence is TGTGCCTGGCCCACCCCCGGGACAGCCTATGGCTACACCTTC. Protein sequence: CAWPTPGTAYGYTF.

The V gene is TRBV20-1, the J gene TRBJ1-2; D uncertain. V was clipped by 5 bases and J by 5 bases, with 6 bases between them. CDR3 length: 10 residues. CDR1 is DFQATT, CDR2 SNEGSKA, per germline (reference sequence). As DNA, the CDR3 is TGCAGTGCTCGGGAATATGGCTACACCTTC. Its translation is CSAREYGYTF.

About this clone itself: A much larger clone lies one base from this, so it may be a read error. The chain recombines TRBV7-9 with TRBJ1-2, with D maybe TRBD1 (5 bases). Deletions cut 0 bases from V and 8 bases from J, with 13 bases between. CDR1 is SEHNR, CDR2 FQNEAQ, per germline (reference sequence). The CDR3 spans 14 residues. This CDR3 reads CASSLAGAGGGYTF. In DNA, the CDR3 is TGTGCCAGCAGCTTAGCAGGGGCAGGCGGCGGCTACACCTTC.

The CDR3 DNA reads as TGTGCCAGCAGTTTCGACAGGGCGTATCCGCCCCAGCATTTT. This sequence encodes CASSFDRAYPPQHF. The J gene is TRBJ1-5, the V gene TRBV2; 7 bases align to TRBD1. Germline CDR1 reads SNHLY; CDR2 reads FYNNEI. V shed 5 bases and J 9 bases; nucleotides not matched to a gene: 10. This CDR3 is 14 amino acids long. Drawing the rest from reference TRBV2 and TRBJ1-5, the complete variable domain is EPEVTQTPSHQVTQMGQEVILRCVPISNHLYFYWYRQILGQKVEFLVSFYNNEISEKSEIFDDQFSVERPDGSNFTLKIRSTKLEDSAMYFCASSFDRAYPPQHFGDGTRLSIL.

V usage is TRBV7-3 and J usage is TRBJ2-1; 8 bases are shared with TRBD2. CDR3 length: 15 residues. Trimming cost V 5 bases and J 4 bases; bases outside gene matches: 7. Looked up from germline, CDR1 is SGHTA and CDR2 is FQGTGA. The CDR3 spells CASSVTGGAYNEQFF. DNA for the CDR3: TGTGCCAGCAGCGTCACGGGGGGGGCGTACAATGAGCAGTTCTTC.

The rearrangement uses TRBV6-6 and TRBJ2-2; 7 nucleotides line up with TRBD1. CDR1 and CDR2 (germline): MNHNY, SVGAGI (reference sequence). The CDR3 is 14 residues long. V gave up 5 bases and J gave up 5 bases; unmatched junction bases: 5. CDR3 amino acids: CASSRDRQTGELFF. CDR3 coding DNA: TGTGCCAGCAGTAGGGACAGACAAACCGGGGAGCTGTTTTTT.

The V and J genes are TRBV5-1 and TRBJ1-2; no firm D call. CDR3 length: 15 residues. Germline loops: CDR1 SGHRS, CDR2 YFSETQ. V was pared by 0 bases and J by 10 bases, with 19 bases between. The CDR3 region is CASSLGWQAPASYTF. CDR3 coding DNA: TGCGCCAGCAGCTTGGGATGGCAAGCCCCAGCGTCCTACACCTTC. The full variable domain, rest sourced from reference TRBV5-1 and TRBJ1-2, is KAGVTQTPRYLIKTRGQQVTLSCSPISGHRSVSWYQQTPGQGLQFLFEYFSETQRNKGNFPGRFSGRQFSNSRSEMNVSTLELGDSALYLCASSLGWQAPASYTFGSGTRLTVV.

The rearrangement links TRBV28 to TRBJ1-2; the D gene is possibly TRBD1 (6 bases). This CDR3 is built from 12 residues. Germline CDR1 MDHEN, CDR2 SYDVKM. Trimming left V 2 bases short and J 5 bases short, with 6 bases between. DNA of the CDR3: TGTGCCAGCAGTTTACAGGGGTATGGCTACACCTTC. Its translation: CASSLQGYGYTF.

This chain joins TRBV7-6 and TRBJ1-4; tentatively, D is TRBD1 (6 bases). Per the germline V gene, CDR1 is SGHVS and CDR2 is FNYEAQ. There are 15 residues in the CDR3. V was cut by 4 bases and J by 10 bases, with 19 bases left in between. CDR3 sequence reads: CASSSTPAQGGKLFF. CDR3 DNA sequence: TGTGCCAGCAGCTCTACACCCGCACAGGGCGGAAAACTGTTTTTT.

This clone was seen only a few times. The CDR3 protein is CAWSAPQGRNSPLHF. In nucleotides, the CDR3 is TGTGCCTGGAGTGCTCCTCAGGGAAGGAATTCACCCCTCCACTTT. This chain links TRBV30 with TRBJ1-6, with D maybe TRBD1 (5 bases). Germline V gene data show CDR1 as GTSNPN and CDR2 as SVGIG (reference sequence). V was trimmed by 1 base and J by 7 bases, leaving 14 bases between them. The CDR3 spans 15 residues.

The chain carries TRBV5-4 and TRBJ2-7, with TRBD2 matching 7 bases. Germline V gene lookup returns CDR1 SGHNT and CDR2 YYREEE (reference sequence). V was pared by 3 bases and J by 5 bases, with 8 bases of the junction left unmatched. The CDR3 has 14 residues. CDR3 residues: CASSSGGWGHEQYF. CDR3 in DNA: TGTGCCAGCAGCTCGGGGGGATGGGGTCACGAGCAGTACTTC.

Only one count was recorded for this clone. V and J are TRBV18 and TRBJ2-2; 7 bases fit TRBD1. CDR3 size: 17 residues. V shed 3 bases, J shed 4 bases, and the junction held 11 bases outside the gene matches. Germline V gene sequence: CDR1 KGHSH, CDR2 LQKENI. The CDR3: CASSPREDRPGTGELFF. CDR3 coding DNA: TGTGCCAGCTCACCGCGCGAGGACAGGCCGGGCACCGGGGAGCTGTTTTTT.

The chain joins TRBV6-1 to TRBJ1-4; a weak D match, TRBD1 (5 bases). Trimming took off 7 bases at V and 7 bases at J, with 16 bases between the two ends. Germline V lookup: CDR1 MNHNS, CDR2 SASEGT. The length of the CDR3 is 14 residues. CDR3 protein: CASTQGQGGEKLFF. In DNA form, the CDR3 reads TGTGCCAGCACTCAAGGGCAGGGAGGTGAAAAACTGTTTTTT.

The chain couples TRBV27 to TRBJ1-4; D remains unclear. This CDR3 has 13 residues. V was shortened by 2 bases and J by 8 bases, with 9 bases between the two germline ends. Germline CDR1 reads MNHEY; CDR2 reads SMNVEV (reference sequence). The CDR3 loop reads CASSLAWSEKLFF. The CDR3 region has the DNA TGTGCCAGCAGTTTAGCTTGGAGCGAAAAACTGTTTTTT. The full variable domain, completed using reference TRBV27 and TRBJ1-4, is EAQVTQNPRYLITVTGKKLTVTCSQNMNHEYMSWYRQDPGLGLRQIYYSMNVEVTDKGDVPEGYKVSRKEKRNFPLILESPSPNQTSLYFCASSLAWSEKLFFGSGTQLSVL.

The chain couples TRBV7-8 to TRBJ2-7; 10 bases line up with TRBD2. The CDR3 is 13 amino acids. V lost 5 bases to trimming and J lost 7 bases; unmatched junction nucleotides: 5. Germline V gene lookup returns CDR1 SGHVS and CDR2 FQNEAQ. CDR3 protein: CASSLLGLAEQYF. The DNA for the CDR3 is TGTGCCAGCAGCCTACTGGGACTAGCGGAGCAGTACTTC. The complete variable domain, with remaining parts taken from reference TRBV7-8 and TRBJ2-7, reads GAGVSQSPRYKVAKRGQDVALRCDPISGHVSLFWYQQALGQGPEFLTYFQNEAQLDKSGLPSDRFFAERPEGSVSTLKIQRTQQEDSAVYLCASSLLGLAEQYFGPGTRLTVT.